What follows are 31 T cell receptor beta chains derived from one specimen sequenced in a study of OX40 agonist ivuxolimab in advanced cancers. Only in-frame clones appear in the TCRdb table, and some are missing; sequencing was by immunoSEQ multiplex PCR. Here the sample spans some 64,000 clones, more than 90% being singletons. The sequences come from CD4+ or CD8+ T cells sorted from blood, collected in a trial of the OX40 agonist ivuxolimab. The source of these receptors is an adult with an advanced solid tumor such as melanoma, head and neck, liver or kidney cancer.

The chain is built from TRBV5-1 and TRBJ2-1, with 8 bases aligning to TRBD1. Germline V gene sequence: CDR1 SGHRS, CDR2 YFSETQ. The trim removed 4 bases at V and 6 bases at J, leaving 12 bases unmatched. The length of the CDR3 is 16 residues. CDR3 in amino acids: CASSPSAGQGTNEQFF. CDR3 sequence (DNA): TGCGCCAGCAGCCCTTCTGCCGGACAGGGAACCAATGAGCAGTTCTTC.

The chain has TRBV10-3 and TRBJ2-7, with 10 positions matching TRBD2. V was clipped by 5 bases and J by 0 bases; unmatched bases: 10. The CDR3 spans 17 residues. Per germline, CDR1 ENHRY and CDR2 SYGVKD. The CDR3 loop is CAISPSGRSDGSYEQYF. The DNA of the CDR3 is TGTGCCATCAGTCCTAGCGGGAGAAGCGATGGCTCCTACGAGCAGTACTTC.

This rearrangement joins TRBV29-1 to TRBJ1-1; TRBD1 agrees at 8 bases. The CDR3 contains 13 residues. V shed 7 bases, J shed 0 bases, and the junction held 4 bases outside the gene matches. Germline V gene data show CDR1 as SQVTM and CDR2 as ANQGSEA. The CDR3 sequence: CSGTTGVNTEAFF. DNA of the CDR3: TGCAGCGGGACGACAGGGGTGAACACTGAAGCTTTCTTT.

This sequence joins TRBV6-5 and TRBJ2-7, with 8 bases matching TRBD2. This CDR3 is 15 amino acids long. V was clipped by 8 bases and J by 4 bases; unmatched bases: 13. From germline, CDR1 is MNHEY and CDR2 SVGAGI. CDR3 loop: CASGRNGGAGYEQYF. The CDR3 DNA reads as TGTGCCAGCGGACGGAACGGGGGGGCCGGGTACGAGCAGTACTTC.

The chain employs TRBV7-9 and TRBJ2-1; 8 nucleotides match TRBD2. J was trimmed by 7 bases and V by 3 bases; bases with no gene match: 5. The CDR3 extends over 14 amino acids. CDR1 SEHNR and CDR2 FQNEAQ come from the germline V gene (reference sequence). The CDR3: CASSFTGGVNEQFF. Written as DNA, the CDR3 is TGTGCCAGCAGCTTTACCGGGGGGGTGAATGAGCAGTTCTTC. The variable domain in full, with the rest retrieved from reference TRBV7-9 and TRBJ2-1, is DTGVSQNPRHKITKRGQNVTFRCDPISEHNRLYWYRQTLGQGPEFLTYFQNEAQLEKSRLLSDRFSAERPKGSFSTLEIQRTEQGDSAMYLCASSFTGGVNEQFFGPGTRLTVL.

This clone is a singleton in its sample. The chain links TRBV19 to TRBJ2-7, with D possibly matching TRBD2 (6 bases). V was clipped by 3 bases and J by 1 base, with 16 bases between them. There are 16 residues in the CDR3. Per the germline V gene, CDR1 is LNHDA and CDR2 is SQIVND (reference sequence). CDR3 DNA: TGTGCCAGTAGTATCTCTTATCGCGGGGATTCCTACGAGCAGTACTTC. Amino acids: CASSISYRGDSYEQYF.

The V gene is TRBV11-2, the J gene TRBJ1-1; perhaps TRBD1 as D (6 bases). The ends were cut back, 4 bases at V and 1 base at J, with 10 bases in the middle. The CDR3 runs to 14 residues. Per the germline V gene, CDR1 is SGHAT and CDR2 is FQNNGV. DNA of the CDR3: TGTGCCAGCAGCTCCCTAGGGGGGAACACTGAAGCTTTCTTT. Its translation is CASSSLGGNTEAFF.

The gene calls are TRBV9 and TRBJ2-1; tentative D call: TRBD1 (5 bases). The V and J ends lost 0 bases and 5 bases respectively, with 12 bases between them. The CDR3 has 15 residues. The germline CDR1 and CDR2 sequences are SGDLS and YYNGEE. The CDR3 here is CASSVGAQGHNEQFF. DNA of the CDR3: TGTGCCAGCAGCGTAGGCGCCCAGGGCCACAATGAGCAGTTCTTC. Complete variable domain (other parts from reference TRBV9 and TRBJ2-1): DSGVTQTPKHLITATGQRVTLRCSPRSGDLSVYWYQQSLDQGLQFLIQYYNGEERAKGNILERFSAQQFPDLHSELNLSSLELGDSALYFCASSVGAQGHNEQFFGPGTRLTVL.

The chain is built from TRBV18 and TRBJ1-5; the match to TRBD1 covers 7 bases. The CDR3 spans 16 residues. The J segment lost 6 bases and the V segment lost 2 bases, leaving 10 bases of the junction unmatched. The germline gives CDR1 KGHSH, CDR2 LQKENI. In DNA, the CDR3 is TGTGCCAGCTCACCAGGGACCGGACAGGCGGGTCAGCCCCAGCATTTT. Amino acid sequence: CASSPGTGQAGQPQHF.

V is TRBV4-2 and J is TRBJ2-7; 12 bases match TRBD2. Trimming at V came to 0 bases and at J to 2 bases, leaving 5 bases not matched to a gene. Germline assignment: CDR1 LGHNA and CDR2 YNFKEQ. The CDR3 extends over 17 amino acids. The CDR3 region has the DNA TGTGCCAGCAGCCAAGATATTAGGACTAGCGGGACCTACGAGCAGTACTTC. It specifies CASSQDIRTSGTYEQYF.

V gene TRBV5-4 combines with J gene TRBJ2-7; a possible D gene is TRBD1 (7 bases). The V and J ends lost 2 bases and 3 bases respectively, with 12 bases between them. The CDR3 runs to 14 residues. Germline V gene sequence: CDR1 SGHNT, CDR2 YYREEE (reference sequence). CDR3 residues: CASSFGGQNYEQYF. CDR3 DNA: TGTGCCAGCAGCTTCGGGGGACAGAACTACGAGCAGTACTTC.

The genes are TRBV6-5 and TRBJ1-5; 8 bases fit TRBD1. This CDR3 contains 14 residues. From germline, CDR1 is MNHEY and CDR2 SVGAGI. Trimming cost V 7 bases and J 3 bases; bases outside gene matches: 5. CDR3 region: CASNPTGANQPQHF. The CDR3, as DNA: TGTGCCAGCAACCCGACAGGGGCCAATCAGCCCCAGCATTTT.

This clone has a single count. The chain uses TRBV5-5 and TRBJ2-5; D is possibly TRBD2 (7 bases). The CDR3 sequence is 14 residues long. V shed 3 bases and J shed 1 base, with 10 bases lying between them. CDR1 and CDR2 (germline): SGHKS, YYEKEE (reference sequence). The CDR3 reads CASSWGGRQETQYF. The CDR3 DNA sequence: TGTGCCAGCAGCTGGGGGGGGCGCCAAGAGACCCAGTACTTC.

The chain has TRBV7-8 and TRBJ1-3, with D unresolved. V was clipped by 6 bases and J by 0 bases, with 12 bases between them. The germline V gene encodes CDR1 SGHVS and CDR2 FQNEAQ. The CDR3 sequence is 15 residues long. This CDR3 is CASSSRRFSGNTIYF. The CDR3 region has the DNA TGTGCCAGCAGTTCTAGACGGTTCTCTGGAAACACCATATATTTT. Together with reference TRBV7-8 and TRBJ1-3, the CDR3 gives the full variable domain: GAGVSQSPRYKVAKRGQDVALRCDPISGHVSLFWYQQALGQGPEFLTYFQNEAQLDKSGLPSDRFFAERPEGSVSTLKIQRTQQEDSAVYLCASSSRRFSGNTIYFGEGSWLTVV.

The J gene is TRBJ2-3, the V gene TRBV6-1; either TRBD1 or TRBD2 may supply D (7 bases each). V was trimmed by 3 bases and J by 4 bases, leaving 20 bases between them. Germline assignment: CDR1 MNHNS and CDR2 SASEGT. This CDR3 comprises 17 residues. The CDR3 sequence is CASSEGVGGGASDTQYF. CDR3 DNA: TGTGCCAGCAGTGAGGGGGTGGGAGGGGGCGCGTCAGATACGCAGTATTTT.

The chain has TRBV2 and TRBJ2-3, with D unresolved. The V end lost 2 bases, the J end lost 3 bases, and 12 bases lay between the germline ends. Per the germline V gene, CDR1 is SNHLY and CDR2 is FYNNEI. This CDR3 comprises 15 residues. The chain's CDR3 is CASSENGQATDTQYF. CDR3 in DNA: TGTGCCAGCAGTGAAAACGGGCAGGCTACAGATACGCAGTATTTT.

The chain carries TRBV10-3 and TRBJ1-4; D is unclear. Deletions cut 0 bases from V and 0 bases from J, with 5 bases between. The CDR3 sequence is 15 residues long. In germline, CDR1 is ENHRY, CDR2 SYGVKD. The CDR3 bases are TGTGCCATCAGTGAGTCGGGAACAACTAATGAAAAACTGTTTTTT. This sequence encodes CAISESGTTNEKLFF.

The V gene is TRBV19, the J gene TRBJ2-7; 9 bases agree with TRBD1. Germline V gives CDR1 LNHDA, CDR2 SQIVND (reference sequence). The length of the CDR3 is 16 residues. With V trimmed by 5 bases and J by 5 bases, 13 bases remained unmatched. CDR3 nucleotide sequence: TGTGCCAGTAGTCCCTTCTTAGGGGGACAGGGAAACGAGCAGTACTTC. This sequence encodes CASSPFLGGQGNEQYF.

This clone was found a few times. This chain uses TRBV29-1 with TRBJ2-7; 9 nucleotides align to TRBD1. Germline lookup yields CDR1 SQVTM and CDR2 ANQGSEA. J was trimmed by 9 bases and V by 4 bases; bases with no gene match: 7. CDR3 length equals 12 residues. This chain's CDR3 is CSVGGTGLGQYF. CDR3 DNA: TGCAGCGTTGGCGGGACAGGGCTGGGGCAGTACTTC.

The chain carries TRBV19 and TRBJ2-2; 7 bases match TRBD2. The CDR3 length is 16 residues. CDR1 is LNHDA, CDR2 SQIVND, per germline (reference sequence). V dropped 1 base and J dropped 4; count of bases not matched to a gene: 6. The CDR3: CASSIVRGMGTGELFF. The DNA for the CDR3 is TGTGCCAGTAGTATAGTGCGGGGGATGGGCACCGGGGAGCTGTTTTTT.

J is TRBJ2-2 and V is TRBV11-3, with D perhaps TRBD2 (6 bases). Germline loops: CDR1 SGHNT, CDR2 YENEEA. The CDR3 covers 16 residues. Trimming removed 1 base from V and 8 bases from J, with 17 bases in between. CDR3 nucleotides: TGTGCCAGCAGCTTAGTTGAGGGGAGGCGGCGGGGGGAGCTGTTTTTT. Its protein product is CASSLVEGRRRGELFF.

This clone was seen more than once but under ten times. The chain carries TRBV6-1 and TRBJ1-2; possibly TRBD1 for D (6 bases). The CDR3 length is 15 residues. Between the trimmed V and J ends, which lost 6 bases and 2 bases, there was a span of 16 bases. Germline CDR1 is MNHNS and CDR2 is SASEGT. The CDR3 DNA reads TGTGCCAGCAGGCAACAGGGAGGGTCGAACTATGGCTACACCTTC. It codes for CASRQQGGSNYGYTF.

The gene calls are TRBV4-1 and TRBJ1-5; D remains ambiguous. V was trimmed by 1 base and J by 1 base, leaving 11 bases between them. Per germline, CDR1 MGHRA and CDR2 YSYEKL. The CDR3 runs 16 residues. The CDR3 protein is CASSQVAVESNQPQHF. Written as DNA, the CDR3 is TGCGCCAGCAGCCAAGTTGCGGTCGAAAGCAATCAGCCCCAGCATTTT.

The chain links TRBV6-9 to TRBJ1-6; unclear D gene. The length of the CDR3 is 10 residues. Trimming took 9 bases from V and 7 from J, leaving 4 bases between them. In germline, CDR1 is MNHGY, CDR2 SVAAGI. The CDR3 DNA follows: TGTGCCAGACAGAATTCACCCCTCCACTTT. Its translation: CARQNSPLHF.

This clone is a singleton in its sample. Here the CDR3 DNA reads TGTGCCAGCAAAGTAGGGGGTAACTATGGCTACACCTTC. It encodes CASKVGGNYGYTF. This chain joins TRBV6-5 and TRBJ1-2, with TRBD1 as a possible D gene (6 bases). V was trimmed by 7 bases and J by 1 base, leaving 10 bases between them. The CDR3 contains 13 residues. Germline values: CDR1 MNHEY, CDR2 SVGAGI.

V usage is TRBV5-4 and J usage is TRBJ2-7; TRBD2 agrees at 9 bases. CDR1 is SGHNT, CDR2 YYREEE, per germline (reference sequence). The CDR3 totals 15 residues. V dropped 3 bases and J dropped 1; count of bases not matched to a gene: 5. CDR3 in DNA: TGTGCCAGCAGCTCCTACGCGGGGGGGTCCTACGAGCAGTACTTC. Encoded protein: CASSSYAGGSYEQYF.

The V gene is TRBV27, the J gene TRBJ2-2; tentative D call: TRBD2 (5 bases). Deletions cut 7 bases from V and 4 bases from J, with 7 bases between. Germline CDR1 and CDR2: MNHEY and SMNVEV (reference sequence). This CDR3 contains 12 residues. The CDR3: CASTEGTGELFF. The CDR3 coding sequence is TGTGCCAGCACTGAGGGCACCGGGGAGCTGTTTTTT.

The chain links TRBV27 to TRBJ2-7, with D possibly being TRBD2 (7 bases). Germline loops: CDR1 MNHEY, CDR2 SMNVEV (reference sequence). The length of the CDR3 is 14 residues. Trimming took 7 bases from V and 3 from J, leaving 16 bases between them. The CDR3: CASKRGGQGYEQYF. Written as DNA, the CDR3 is TGTGCCAGCAAAAGGGGGGGGCAAGGCTACGAGCAGTACTTC.

The V gene is TRBV11-2, the J gene TRBJ2-1, with 8 positions matching TRBD2. The V gene's germline CDR1 is SGHAT and CDR2 FQNNGV. This CDR3 region has 16 residues. V trimming: 6 bases; J trimming: 0 bases; junction bases outside the gene matches: 7. The CDR3 DNA follows: TGTGCCAGCAGAACTAGCGGAAGGAGCTCCTACAATGAGCAGTTCTTC. Its protein product is CASRTSGRSSYNEQFF.

This chain joins TRBV25-1 and TRBJ1-2, with a possible D match to TRBD1 (5 bases). V lost 2 bases to trimming and J lost 4 bases, with 11 bases between them. CDR1 is MGHDK and CDR2 is SYGVNS in the germline V gene. The CDR3 contains 14 residues. CDR3 sequence (DNA): TGTGCCAGCAGTGAAACGGGGGAGAGCTATGGCTACACCTTC. This encodes CASSETGESYGYTF.

The chain is built from TRBV2 and TRBJ2-2; D is uncertain. Germline values: CDR1 SNHLY, CDR2 FYNNEI. The CDR3 length is 15 residues. Trimming pared 4 bases from V and 2 bases from J, leaving 11 bases between. In nucleotides, the CDR3 is TGTGCCAGCAGTGGGGTTGGCGGAAACACCGGGGAGCTGTTTTTT. Its protein is CASSGVGGNTGELFF.